One and the same sample provided the 24 T cell receptor beta chains below, sequenced in a study of beta chain features in type 1 diabetes. Sequenced material consisted of expressed TCRB transcripts (all of the isolated RNA was reverse transcribed). Assay used: immunoSEQ multiplex PCR; TCRdb lists only in-frame clones, some missing. The table shows some 220,000 clones, with approximately 11% occurring only once. The specimen sequenced was central memory CD4+ T cells from blood. The source is a man younger than 35 in good health.

Many counts were recorded for this clone. The chain has TRBV30 and TRBJ2-1, with TRBD1 matching over 9 bases. CDR1 and CDR2 (germline): GTSNPN, SVGIG (reference sequence). The ends lost 1 base at V and 12 bases at J; junction bases unmatched: 4. The CDR3 spans 12 residues. The chain's CDR3 is CAWSGDRVGQFF. CDR3 in DNA: TGTGCCTGGAGTGGGGACAGGGTAGGGCAGTTCTTC.

The sample holds many counts of this clone. This chain links TRBV29-1 with TRBJ1-1, with TRBD1 identical over 7 bases. Germline V lookup: CDR1 SQVTM, CDR2 ANQGSEA. This CDR3 contains 12 residues. The V segment lost 7 bases and the J segment 0 bases; nucleotides outside the gene matches: 2. CDR3 residues: CSGGQMNTEAFF. As DNA, the CDR3 is TGCAGCGGGGGACAGATGAACACTGAAGCTTTCTTT. Full variable domain (outside the CDR3, taken from reference TRBV29-1 and TRBJ1-1): SAVISQKPSRDICQRGTSLTIQCQVDSQVTMMFWYRQQPGQSLTLIATANQGSEATYESGFVIDKFPISRPNLTFSTLTVSNMSPEDSSIYLCSGGQMNTEAFFGQGTRLTVV.

Ten or more counts support this clone. The chain couples TRBV30 to TRBJ2-1; 10 bases line up with TRBD1. Germline V gives CDR1 GTSNPN, CDR2 SVGIG (reference sequence). This CDR3 has 16 amino acids. V lost 3 bases, J lost 3 bases, and 8 bases stayed unmatched. CDR3 in amino acids: CAWSPTRDRGYNEQFF. The CDR3 nucleotides are TGTGCCTGGAGCCCCACCCGGGACAGGGGCTACAATGAGCAGTTCTTC. Filled out from reference TRBV30 and TRBJ2-1, the complete variable domain reads SQTIHQWPATLVQPVGSPLSLECTVEGTSNPNLYWYRQAAGRGLQLLFYSVGIGQISSEVPQNLSASRPQDRQFILSSKKLLLSDSGFYLCAWSPTRDRGYNEQFFGPGTRLTVL.

To note about this clone: The sample holds other DNA sequences that translate to the same CDR3. This rearrangement joins TRBV9 to TRBJ1-3; D possibly corresponds to TRBD1 (5 bases). The ends were cut back, 0 bases at V and 0 bases at J, with 7 bases in the middle. Germline V gene lookup returns CDR1 SGDLS and CDR2 YYNGEE. This CDR3 is 15 amino acids long. The CDR3 is CASSVAGNSGNTIYF. The CDR3 DNA is TGTGCCAGCAGCGTAGCAGGGAACTCTGGAAACACCATATATTTT.

This chain connects TRBV27 to TRBJ2-7; 7 positions match TRBD1. This CDR3 region has 15 residues. V trimming: 5 bases; J trimming: 5 bases; junction bases outside the gene matches: 12. Germline V lookup: CDR1 MNHEY, CDR2 SMNVEV (reference sequence). The DNA of the CDR3 is TGTGCCAGCAGTCCACGGACAGGCCGCCTGCACGAGCAGTACTTC. As protein: CASSPRTGRLHEQYF.

This chain uses TRBV14 with TRBJ2-7; TRBD1 matches at 11 bases. The germline V gene has CDR1 SGHDN and CDR2 FVKESK. V gave up 1 base and J gave up 5 bases; unmatched junction bases: 7. CDR3 length equals 16 residues. The CDR3 sequence is CASSQGRGTGGNEQYF. The CDR3 nucleotides read TGTGCCAGCAGCCAAGGCCGGGGGACAGGGGGTAACGAGCAGTACTTC.

The chain carries TRBV10-3 and TRBJ2-7, with D hard to call. Looked up from germline, CDR1 is ENHRY and CDR2 is SYGVKD. V gave up 4 bases and J gave up 3 bases, with 19 bases separating them. This CDR3 comprises 16 residues. CDR3 loop: CAISGPATTGGYEQYF. The CDR3 nucleotides are TGTGCCATCAGTGGGCCTGCGACGACGGGTGGCTACGAGCAGTACTTC.

In regard to this clone: Other nucleotide sequences from this sample produce the same CDR3. V usage is TRBV7-9 and J usage is TRBJ2-1; no definite D call. V was pared by 5 bases and J by 7 bases, with 9 bases between. Germline V CDR1 and CDR2: SEHNR, FQNEAQ (reference sequence). The CDR3 runs to 12 residues. CDR3: CASSPTSNEQFF. As DNA, the CDR3 is TGTGCCAGCAGCCCGACCTCTAATGAGCAGTTCTTC.

This clone turned up a few times. The chain combines TRBV7-9 with TRBJ1-2; D is unclear. Germline V gene sequence: CDR1 SEHNR, CDR2 FQNEAQ (reference sequence). The V end lost 3 bases, the J end lost 8 bases, and 7 bases lay between the germline ends. This CDR3 is 11 amino acids long. CDR3 residues: CASSLTEGYTF. DNA of the CDR3: TGTGCCAGCAGCTTGACGGAGGGCTACACCTTC.

The chain links TRBV5-1 to TRBJ2-7; D is ambiguous. V was clipped by 2 bases and J by 3 bases, with 12 bases between them. Germline CDR1 and CDR2: SGHRS and YFSETQ. The CDR3 is 14 amino acids. CDR3 loop: CASSFFNGNYEQYF. Here the CDR3 DNA reads TGCGCCAGCAGCTTCTTTAACGGTAACTACGAGCAGTACTTC.

The rearrangement joins TRBV4-1 to TRBJ2-2; no definite D call. The germline V and J ends were trimmed by 2 bases and 5 bases, with 15 bases remaining between them. This CDR3 has 16 residues. Germline V gene data show CDR1 as MGHRA and CDR2 as YSYEKL. CDR3: CASSQSPNKETGELFF. The CDR3 DNA sequence: TGCGCCAGCAGCCAAAGTCCCAATAAGGAGACCGGGGAGCTGTTTTTT.

This clone was seen a handful of times. The V gene is TRBV2, the J gene TRBJ1-5; TRBD1 agrees at 9 bases. CDR1 is SNHLY, CDR2 FYNNEI, per germline. The CDR3 spans 18 residues. The V segment lost 5 bases and the J segment 0 bases; nucleotides outside the gene matches: 11. For the CDR3, the DNA is TGTGCCAGCAGTCGAGGGGGGACAGGGACCTATAGCAATCAGCCCCAGCATTTT. This codes for CASSRGGTGTYSNQPQHF. The full variable domain, its missing parts supplied by reference TRBV2 and TRBJ1-5, is EPEVTQTPSHQVTQMGQEVILRCVPISNHLYFYWYRQILGQKVEFLVSFYNNEISEKSEIFDDQFSVERPDGSNFTLKIRSTKLEDSAMYFCASSRGGTGTYSNQPQHFGDGTRLSIL.

This clone was observed a handful of times. The chain uses TRBV23-1 and TRBJ2-7; the D gene is possibly TRBD1 (5 bases). TRBV23-1 is identified as an open reading frame with a role that is uncertain. V dropped 8 bases and J dropped 5 bases, with 28 bases sitting between them. The CDR3 loop spans 17 amino acids. CDR3 nucleotides: TGCGCCAGCGGGAAGACAGACTTAAAGACTTCCGTCCACGAGCAGTACTTC. Protein: CASGKTDLKTSVHEQYF.

This clone was counted a few times. This sequence joins TRBV7-8 and TRBJ1-4, with D possibly TRBD1 on 6 matching bases. CDR3 length equals 15 residues. The germline CDR1 and CDR2 sequences are SGHVS and FQNEAQ. Trimming cost V 0 bases and J 3 bases, with 8 bases left between them. For the CDR3, the DNA is TGTGCCAGCAGCTTAGCGGACAGACCTAATGAAAAACTGTTTTTT. Residues: CASSLADRPNEKLFF.

This clone appeared a few times. The chain combines TRBV25-1 with TRBJ2-1; D is ambiguous. The germline CDR1 and CDR2 sequences are MGHDK and SYGVNS. The CDR3 runs 13 residues. Trimming pared 3 bases from V and 6 bases from J, leaving 9 bases between. CDR3 DNA: TGTGCCAGCAGTGATCGTAAGGGCAATGAGCAGTTCTTC. It yields the protein CASSDRKGNEQFF.

This clone was observed a handful of times. The genes are TRBV30 and TRBJ2-1; 8 bases fit TRBD1. CDR3 size: 14 residues. With 1 base clipped from V and 15 bases from J, the junction kept 14 bases outside the gene matches. CDR1 is GTSNPN and CDR2 is SVGIG in the germline V gene (reference sequence). The CDR3 spells CAWSDLSGRTGLFF. In DNA form, the CDR3 reads TGTGCCTGGAGTGATTTGTCTGGGAGGACAGGGTTGTTCTTC.

A remark on this clone: This may arise from a read error, as a much more abundant clone is one base away. The CDR3, as DNA: TGTGCCAGCAGCCTTCGCACAGATACGCAGTATTTT. Its translation: CASSLRTDTQYF. This rearrangement joins TRBV5-6 to TRBJ2-3; D is unclear. With 4 bases removed from V and 1 base from J, the gap between germline ends came to 4 bases. The CDR3 spans 12 residues. The V gene's germline CDR1 is SGHDT and CDR2 YYEEEE.

V usage is TRBV11-2 and J usage is TRBJ2-7, with 7 bases lining up with TRBD1. The CDR3 sequence is 12 residues long. Unmatched junction bases numbered 8, after V lost 5 bases and J lost 10 bases. The germline V gene encodes CDR1 SGHAT and CDR2 FQNNGV. The CDR3 here is CASSLPDRSQYF. CDR3 coding DNA: TGTGCCAGCAGCCTCCCGGACAGGAGCCAGTACTTC.

V usage is TRBV19 and J usage is TRBJ2-7; D is possibly TRBD2 (6 bases). Trimming took 5 bases from V and 7 from J, leaving 18 bases between them. This CDR3 comprises 14 residues. CDR1 is LNHDA and CDR2 is SQIVND in the germline V gene (reference sequence). CDR3 in amino acids: CASSVSGTGAEQYF. The CDR3 nucleotides are TGTGCCAGTAGTGTCTCCGGGACTGGGGCGGAGCAGTACTTC.

This clone was seen more than once but under ten times. The gene calls are TRBV13 and TRBJ2-3, with 11 bases lining up with TRBD2. The CDR3 has 15 amino acids. Germline-derived CDR1 and CDR2 are PRHDT and FYEKMQ (reference sequence). The V and J ends lost 3 bases and 1 base, in that order; junction bases with no gene match: 0. CDR3 sequence: CASSFSGRGTDTQYF. The CDR3, as DNA: TGTGCCAGCAGCTTTAGCGGGAGGGGCACAGATACGCAGTATTTT.

This clone was counted a few times. This rearrangement joins TRBV30 to TRBJ2-5; 10 nucleotides align to TRBD2. The J call could be wrong; TRBJ2-7 is a better fit for the DNA end. Germline V gives CDR1 GTSNPN, CDR2 SVGIG (reference sequence). The CDR3 sequence is 16 residues long. CDR3 loop: CACIRSRTSGTYEQYF. CDR3 DNA: TGTGCCTGCATCCGCAGTCGTACTAGCGGGACCTACGAGCAGTACTTC.

In this sample, this clone turned up a few times. The chain joins TRBV9 to TRBJ2-5; D possibly corresponds to TRBD1 (6 bases). The ends were cut back, 4 bases at V and 1 base at J, with 14 bases in the middle. Germline CDR1 reads SGDLS; CDR2 reads YYNGEE. CDR3 length: 15 amino acids. The CDR3 region is CASSNNPGAQETQYF. The CDR3 region has the DNA TGTGCCAGCAGCAACAATCCAGGGGCCCAAGAGACCCAGTACTTC.

This clone showed up just a few times. This chain links TRBV6-5 with TRBJ1-6; a weak D match, TRBD1 (5 bases). The CDR3 covers 15 residues. Germline V gene lookup returns CDR1 MNHEY and CDR2 SVGAGI. V lost 2 bases and J lost 9, with 14 bases in between. The CDR3 loop is CASSYLMGGGSPLHF. The CDR3 DNA is TGTGCCAGCAGTTACCTCATGGGTGGGGGTTCACCCCTCCACTTT.

This clone occurred a few times. The V call is TRBV10-3, the J call TRBJ2-5; 10 nucleotides match TRBD2. After removal of 3 bases from V and 4 bases from J, the junction contained 5 bases not matched to a gene. Germline CDR1 ENHRY, CDR2 SYGVKD. CDR3 length: 15 amino acids. The CDR3 protein is CAISDPAGGRETQYF. The CDR3 region has the DNA TGTGCCATCAGTGACCCAGCGGGAGGGCGAGAGACCCAGTACTTC.